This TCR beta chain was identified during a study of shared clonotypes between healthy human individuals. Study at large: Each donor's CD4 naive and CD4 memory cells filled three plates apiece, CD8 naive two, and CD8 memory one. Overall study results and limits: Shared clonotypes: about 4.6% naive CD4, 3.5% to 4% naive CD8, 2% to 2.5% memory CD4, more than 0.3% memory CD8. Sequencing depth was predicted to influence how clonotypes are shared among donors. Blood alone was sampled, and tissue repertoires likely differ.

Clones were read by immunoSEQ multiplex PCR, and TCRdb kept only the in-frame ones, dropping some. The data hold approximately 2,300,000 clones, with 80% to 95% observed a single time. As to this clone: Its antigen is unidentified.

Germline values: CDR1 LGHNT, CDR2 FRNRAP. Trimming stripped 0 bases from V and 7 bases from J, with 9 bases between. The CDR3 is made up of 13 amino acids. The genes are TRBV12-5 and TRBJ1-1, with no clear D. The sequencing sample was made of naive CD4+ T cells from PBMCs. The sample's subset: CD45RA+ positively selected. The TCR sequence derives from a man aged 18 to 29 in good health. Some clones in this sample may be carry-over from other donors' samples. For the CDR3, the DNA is TGTGCTAGTGGTTTGGTACTGGCAGGTGAAGCTTTCTTT. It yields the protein CASGLVLAGEAFF.